One and the same sample provided the 8 T cell receptor beta chains below, sequenced in a study of control samples from healthy donors and cancer patients. The method was immunoSEQ multiplex PCR; TCRdb's version includes in-frame clones alone and lacks a portion of them. The sample yields more than 65,000 clones, approximately 80% seen once. Sequenced input: blood. Receptor source: a man aged 45-60 years in good health.

This sequence joins TRBV7-2 and TRBJ1-1, with 7 bases aligning to TRBD1. Trimming removed 6 bases from V and 8 bases from J; junction bases left unmatched: 12. Germline lookup yields CDR1 SGHTA and CDR2 FQGNSA. The CDR3 consists of 14 residues. This CDR3 reads CASSRSSGTAEAFF. Written as DNA, the CDR3 is TGTGCCAGCAGTCGAAGCTCCGGGACAGCCGAAGCTTTCTTT.

This clone appeared a single time. This sequence joins TRBV2 and TRBJ1-4; 9 nucleotides line up with TRBD1. V shed 3 bases and J 6 bases; nucleotides not matched to a gene: 11. Germline assignment: CDR1 SNHLY and CDR2 FYNNEI. The CDR3 covers 17 residues. CDR3 amino acids: CASSDVGQGAAHEKLFF. DNA for the CDR3: TGTGCCAGCAGTGATGTGGGACAGGGAGCGGCACATGAAAAACTGTTTTTT.

This rearrangement joins TRBV4-1 to TRBJ2-1; D might be TRBD1 (6 bases). V shed 4 bases and J shed 9 bases, with 22 bases lying between them. Germline CDR1 and CDR2: MGHRA and YSYEKL. The CDR3 spans 16 residues. CDR3 nucleotide sequence: TGCGCCAGCAGCCCAGGACAGACGGACTTTGCGGGTGAGCAGTTCTTC. It encodes CASSPGQTDFAGEQFF.

This rearrangement joins TRBV7-8 to TRBJ2-7; 9 bases align to TRBD2. With V trimmed by 3 bases and J by 6 bases, 3 bases remained unmatched. Per the germline V gene, CDR1 is SGHVS and CDR2 is FQNEAQ. The CDR3 extends over 13 amino acids. This chain's CDR3 is CASSLGLASEQYF. The CDR3 DNA follows: TGTGCCAGCAGCTTGGGACTAGCAAGCGAGCAGTACTTC. Based on the CDR3 plus reference TRBV7-8 and TRBJ2-7, the full variable domain is GAGVSQSPRYKVAKRGQDVALRCDPISGHVSLFWYQQALGQGPEFLTYFQNEAQLDKSGLPSDRFFAERPEGSVSTLKIQRTQQEDSAVYLCASSLGLASEQYFGPGTRLTVT.

The chain's CDR3 is CASSFRQGGQHF. CDR3 in DNA: TGTGCCAGCAGTTTCAGACAGGGGGGCCAGCATTTT. This sequence joins TRBV27 and TRBJ1-5, with 9 bases matching TRBD1. The CDR3 loop spans 12 amino acids. Trimming removed 3 bases from V and 12 bases from J; junction bases left unmatched: 3. Germline assignment: CDR1 MNHEY and CDR2 SMNVEV (reference sequence).

The DNA for the CDR3 is TGTGCCACCAGCAGCCTCGGGACAGGGGCCTACACTGAAGCTTTCTTT. Amino acid sequence: CATSSLGTGAYTEAFF. The V call is TRBV15, the J call TRBJ1-1, with 10 positions matching TRBD1. CDR3 length equals 16 residues. Looked up from germline, CDR1 is LNHNV and CDR2 is YYDKDF (reference sequence). J gave up 3 bases and V 3 bases, and 7 bases lay outside the gene matches.

The chain has TRBV12-3 or TRBV12-4 and TRBJ1-2, with D hard to call. V shed 1 base and J shed 5 bases, with 2 bases lying between them. The CDR3 consists of 11 residues. CDR3 sequence: CASSLGYGYTF. Here the CDR3 DNA reads TGTGCCAGCAGTTTAGGGTATGGCTACACCTTC.

The V and J genes are TRBV7-9 and TRBJ1-3, with D unclear. The V end was cut by 4 bases, the J end by 4 bases, with 8 bases between. CDR1 is SEHNR and CDR2 is FQNEAQ in the germline V gene (reference sequence). The CDR3 loop spans 13 amino acids. The CDR3 spells CASSWQEGNTIYF. DNA for the CDR3: TGTGCCAGCAGCTGGCAGGAGGGAAACACCATATATTTT.